The clone carrying this T cell receptor beta chain has a handful of counts. The data derive from a study of blood T cell repertoires in COVID-19. Looking at the study overall: The origin of the acute and convalescent COVID-19 samples was the United States, Italy and Spain. Sources were T cells, B-cell-depleted T cells, or PBMCs; the material itself was cDNA or gDNA.

The length of the CDR3 is 15 residues. The germline V gene encodes CDR1 SGDLS and CDR2 YYNGEE. With 0 bases removed from V and 4 bases from J, the gap between germline ends came to 14 bases. The data were produced by immunoSEQ multiplex PCR, yet TCRdb's version contains in-frame clones alone and is incomplete. The sample includes 220,000 or so clones, 80% to 90% of them seen just once. The sample was peripheral blood. The chain employs TRBV9 and TRBJ2-7; D is possibly TRBD2 (7 bases). The TCR comes from a man aged 25-40 years with active or convalescent COVID-19. The CDR3 bases are TGTGCCAGCAGCGTAGTTCGGGGGGCGCGTTACGAGCAGTACTTC. Translating gives CASSVVRGARYEQYF.